What follows are 3 T cell receptor beta chains derived from one specimen sequenced in a study of OX40 agonist ivuxolimab in advanced cancers. Produced via immunoSEQ multiplex PCR; TCRdb's table is partial and in-frame only. The sample shows around 60,000 clones, 91% of them seen only once. This material consisted of CD4+ or CD8+ T cells sorted from blood, taken in a trial of the OX40 agonist ivuxolimab. These receptors all stem from an adult with an advanced solid tumor such as melanoma, head and neck, liver or kidney cancer.

This clone was detected only once. V usage is TRBV29-1 and J usage is TRBJ2-1, with a weak D call TRBD1 (8 bases). Germline CDR1 and CDR2: SQVTM and ANQGSEA. Trimming left V 6 bases short and J 0 bases short, with 15 bases between. This CDR3 is built from 15 residues. CDR3 protein: CSVKQGGGSYNEQFF. The CDR3 DNA follows: TGCAGCGTAAAACAGGGGGGGGGCTCCTACAATGAGCAGTTCTTC.

This sequence joins TRBV12-5 and TRBJ1-4; 9 bases fit TRBD1. V trimming: 6 bases; J trimming: 7 bases; junction bases outside the gene matches: 9. The germline CDR1 and CDR2 sequences are LGHNT and FRNRAP. The CDR3 is 15 residues long. CDR3: CASGPNRGRCEKLFF. CDR3 in DNA: TGTGCTAGTGGCCCAAACAGGGGGCGGTGTGAAAAACTGTTTTTT.

V gene TRBV29-1 combines with J gene TRBJ2-3; 9 nucleotides match TRBD2. The junction had 15 bases not matched to a gene; V was cut back by 6 bases and J by 5 bases. Germline V gives CDR1 SQVTM, CDR2 ANQGSEA. The CDR3 is 16 residues long. CDR3 loop: CSVGDGGLAVQDTQYF. CDR3 nucleotide sequence: TGCAGCGTCGGAGATGGGGGACTAGCAGTTCAAGATACGCAGTATTTT.